This T cell receptor (beta chain) was observed in a study of blood T cell repertoires in COVID-19. The data were produced by immunoSEQ multiplex PCR, yet TCRdb's version contains in-frame clones alone and is incomplete. Of under 300,000 clones listed, roughly 85% are singletons. The CDR3 extends over 12 amino acids. V gave up 5 bases and J gave up 7 bases, with 8 bases separating them. Germline V gives CDR1 SGHVS, CDR2 FNYEAQ. The sequencing input was peripheral blood. The chain uses TRBV7-6 and TRBJ2-2; tentatively, D is TRBD2 (5 bases). The source is a man under 40 who had recovered from COVID-19. The CDR3 region is CASSVSGGELFF. The CDR3 DNA reads TGTGCCAGCAGCGTCAGCGGCGGGGAGCTGTTTTTT.